Below are 7 T cell receptor beta chains sequenced from a single sample in a study of PD-1 blockade in classical Hodgkin lymphoma (dated by TCRdb to 2018 to 2021). The library came from the immunoSEQ multiplex PCR assay. This is the immuneACCESS table as TCRdb keeps it, with only in-frame sequences that have V and J called. A part of the clones is gone; compared with another copy, unresolved V genes explain less than half, and the rest is unexplained. This sample has approximately 28,000 clones in its table, and more than 60% of those were observed once. The ten largest clonotypes hold roughly 0.57% of the sample. The intended sense of this specimen's time point label: cycle 4 day 1 (C4D1), after 6 weeks of nivolumab. Relapse after autologous stem cell transplantation had occurred in all trial patients, and cohorts A, B and C were distinguished by prior brentuximab vedotin exposure. Magnetic negative selection with a Miltenyi CD4+ T cell isolation kit was used to purify CD4+ T cells from thawed PBMCs.

Material: CD4+ T cells from blood, obtained before the fourth cycle of nivolumab. The source of these receptors is a human donor with classical Hodgkin lymphoma.

This clone was picked up one time. The chain has TRBV30 and TRBJ1-5, with 12 bases aligning to TRBD1. This CDR3 has 14 amino acids. Trimming removed 3 bases from V and 6 bases from J; junction bases left unmatched: 3. Germline values: CDR1 GTSNPN, CDR2 SVGIG (reference sequence). This chain's CDR3 is CAWSGTGGGQPQHF. In DNA, the CDR3 is TGTGCCTGGAGCGGGACAGGGGGCGGTCAGCCCCAGCATTTT.

The V gene is TRBV4-2, the J gene TRBJ2-3; a weak D match, TRBD2 (5 bases). The CDR3 extends over 15 amino acids. V was cut by 0 bases and J by 6 bases, with 13 bases left in between. Per germline, CDR1 LGHNA and CDR2 YNFKEQ. CDR3 in DNA: TGTGCCAGCAGCCAAGAAGCGGCGATGGCGGATACGCAGTATTTT. Protein: CASSQEAAMADTQYF.

This sequence joins TRBV6-5 and TRBJ2-1, with TRBD2 identical over 11 bases. Germline V CDR1 and CDR2: MNHEY, SVGAGI. The ends lost 3 bases at V and 8 bases at J; junction bases unmatched: 6. The CDR3 totals 15 residues. In DNA, the CDR3 is TGTGCCAGCAGTTATGCCGGGACTAGCGGTGATGAGCAGTTCTTC. Translation: CASSYAGTSGDEQFF.

The J gene is TRBJ2-1, the V gene TRBV7-9; D is uncertain. Trimming took 7 bases from V and 7 from J, leaving 20 bases between them. The length of the CDR3 is 15 residues. Germline V gene lookup returns CDR1 SEHNR and CDR2 FQNEAQ (reference sequence). CDR3 nucleotides: TGTGCCAGCACCTATTCAGCCGAAGTCTTGAATGAGCAGTTCTTC. Protein product: CASTYSAEVLNEQFF.

This chain joins TRBV7-3 and TRBJ1-6; D remains unclear. Germline V lookup: CDR1 SGHTA, CDR2 FQGTGA. The CDR3 extends over 13 amino acids. Trimming stripped 5 bases from V and 7 bases from J, with 9 bases between. The CDR3 DNA reads as TGTGCCAGCAGCGACGGTCGGAATTCACCCCTCCACTTT. This encodes CASSDGRNSPLHF.

The chain employs TRBV18 and TRBJ2-1, with D possibly matching TRBD2 (6 bases). The CDR3 totals 15 residues. The germline gives CDR1 KGHSH, CDR2 LQKENI. Trimming cost V 3 bases and J 0 bases, with 9 bases left between them. In DNA, the CDR3 is TGTGCCAGCTCACCTAGCGGTTACTCCTACAATGAGCAGTTCTTC. This gives the protein CASSPSGYSYNEQFF.

This rearrangement joins TRBV5-5 to TRBJ1-5; the D is unclear. This CDR3 has 12 residues. Germline CDR1 reads SGHKS; CDR2 reads YYEKEE (reference sequence). V shed 4 bases and J shed 5 bases, with 7 bases lying between them. The CDR3 spells CASSERDQPQHF. DNA for the CDR3: TGTGCCAGCAGCGAGAGAGATCAGCCCCAGCATTTT.